Here is one T cell receptor (beta chain) with its context. Per the germline V gene, CDR1 is MNHEY and CDR2 is SMNVEV (reference sequence). V lost 3 bases, J lost 10 bases, and 13 bases lay in between. The CDR3 contains 14 residues. This entry comes from a study of CD8+ T cells in alopecia areata. Collection of lesional scalp punch biopsies and peripheral blood was performed in alopecia areata patients. Sorting separated CD4+ and CD8+ T cells out of PBMCs. Sequencing templates came from extracted RNA that was reverse transcribed into cDNA. Assay: immunoSEQ multiplex PCR; the TCRdb copy retains only in-frame clones and omits some. The table records hundreds of thousands of clones, about 60% of them present only once.

This chain connects TRBV27 to TRBJ1-6; maybe TRBD1 (6 bases). Sequencing was performed on CD4+ T cells sorted from blood, taken at week 0. The source of this sequence is a human donor with alopecia areata. CDR3 residues: CASSFTGGSSPLHF. The CDR3, as DNA: TGTGCCAGCAGTTTCACCGGGGGCAGCTCACCCCTCCACTTT.